This T cell receptor beta chain was obtained from a study of T cell repertoires in cytomegalovirus infection. General study findings and limits: CMV-specific TCR beta clonotypes restricted by HLA-C were the ones dominating the ex vivo response.

In this sample, this clonotype turned up a few times. The antigen remains undetermined. In TCRdb, the reads were re-called with MiXCR into one record per CDR3 protein. The sample yields around 750,000 distinct CDR3 sequences, around a third seen once. The CDR3 is made up of 14 amino acids. Trimming pared 5 bases from V and 4 bases from J, leaving 14 bases between. Germline V gives CDR1 SNHLY, CDR2 FYNNEI. The TCR comes from a human donor in good health (CMV status not recorded). Some clones in this sample may be carry-over from other donors' samples. The chain couples TRBV2 to TRBJ1-2; no definite D call. Sequencing used cultured CD8+ T cells from PBMCs, obtained from culture after CMV antigen stimulation. The CDR3 protein is CASSPPVVGYGYTF. The CDR3 DNA reads TGTGCCAGCAGTCCTCCGGTGGTCGGCTATGGCTACACCTTC.